The 28 T cell receptor beta chains reported below all come from one sample, sequenced in a study of graft-versus-host responses after intestinal transplantation. These TCRs are of unknown antigen specificity. The assay was immunoSEQ multiplex PCR, and TCRdb's table has in-frame clones only and misses some. In the table there are tens of thousands of clones, 75% to 90% of which are singletons. Sequenced material: unstimulated CD4+ T cells sorted from spleen or lymph node cells, taken before intestinal transplant. These receptor sequences come from a human donor who received an intestinal transplant.

In this sample, this clone turned up a few times. The chain recombines TRBV4-1 with TRBJ1-2; perhaps TRBD1 as D (5 bases). Germline assignment: CDR1 MGHRA and CDR2 YSYEKL. The CDR3 has 14 residues. V was clipped by 0 bases and J by 1 base, with 6 bases between them. The CDR3 loop is CASSQERGNYGYTF. The CDR3 region has the DNA TGCGCCAGCAGCCAAGAAAGGGGTAACTATGGCTACACCTTC.

The chain combines TRBV5-5 with TRBJ1-2, with TRBD1 matching over 9 bases. The J segment lost 4 bases and the V segment lost 2 bases, leaving 3 bases of the junction unmatched. Germline V gene data show CDR1 as SGHKS and CDR2 as YYEKEE (reference sequence). CDR3 length: 14 residues. The CDR3 region has the DNA TGTGCCAGCAGCTTCGGGACAGGGAGCTATGGCTACACCTTC. Translation: CASSFGTGSYGYTF.

The V gene is TRBV5-1, the J gene TRBJ1-1; D remains unclear. CDR3 length equals 14 residues. CDR1 and CDR2 (germline): SGHRS, YFSETQ. V dropped 5 bases and J dropped 0 bases, with 11 bases sitting between them. CDR3 loop: CASRAVYMNTEAFF. In DNA, the CDR3 is TGCGCCAGCAGGGCAGTTTACATGAACACTGAAGCTTTCTTT. Combining the CDR3 with reference TRBV5-1 and TRBJ1-1 gives the whole variable domain KAGVTQTPRYLIKTRGQQVTLSCSPISGHRSVSWYQQTPGQGLQFLFEYFSETQRNKGNFPGRFSGRQFSNSRSEMNVSTLELGDSALYLCASRAVYMNTEAFFGQGTRLTVV.

In this sample, this clone turned up once. The V call is TRBV9, the J call TRBJ1-4; perhaps TRBD1 as D (5 bases). CDR1 is SGDLS and CDR2 is YYNGEE in the germline V gene. CDR3 length: 15 residues. Trimming pared 3 bases from V and 1 base from J, leaving 10 bases between. The CDR3 sequence: CASSGTPLTNEKLFF. As DNA, the CDR3 is TGTGCCAGCAGCGGGACACCTTTAACTAATGAAAAACTGTTTTTT.

With respect to this clone: The junction departs from the called germline gene at one end, perhaps through a read error. The chain joins TRBV6-1 to TRBJ2-1, with D uncertain. This CDR3 has 15 amino acids. Germline V gene lookup returns CDR1 MNHNS and CDR2 SASEGT. CDR3 sequence reads: CASSEGAPEYNGQFF. Written as DNA, the CDR3 is TGTGCCAGCAGTGAAGGGGCCCCAGAGTACAATGGGCAGTTCTTC.

CDR3 sequence: CSVELAGLSTQYF. The CDR3 DNA reads TGCAGCGTTGAATTGGCAGGGCTCAGTACGCAGTATTTT. The chain links TRBV29-1 to TRBJ2-3, with TRBD1 as a possible D gene (5 bases). Germline V CDR1 and CDR2: SQVTM, ANQGSEA. The CDR3 is 13 residues long. Trimming left V 2 bases short and J 8 bases short, with 14 bases between.

This clone was detected a few times. J is TRBJ2-7 and V is TRBV29-1; no reliable D call. Germline values: CDR1 SQVTM, CDR2 ANQGSEA. The V gene lost 4 bases and the J gene lost 2 bases, with 12 bases spanning the gap. This CDR3 comprises 13 residues. This CDR3 is CSVVDAQTYEQYF. CDR3 nucleotides: TGCAGCGTTGTAGACGCCCAGACCTACGAGCAGTACTTC.

CDR3 DNA: TGTGCCAGCAGCCCCGGCGGGGTGTCGTACGAGCAGTACTTC. Encoded protein: CASSPGGVSYEQYF. The chain joins TRBV11-3 to TRBJ2-7; D is possibly TRBD2 (6 bases). Per germline, CDR1 SGHNT and CDR2 YENEEA. Trimming left V 5 bases short and J 4 bases short, with 15 bases between. The CDR3 sequence is 14 residues long.

The chain has TRBV2 and TRBJ2-1; 11 bases line up with TRBD2. CDR3 size: 18 residues. The ends lost 6 bases at V and 1 base at J; junction bases unmatched: 11. Per germline, CDR1 SNHLY and CDR2 FYNNEI. CDR3 in amino acids: CASRDLAGGLPSYNEQFF. The CDR3, as DNA: TGTGCCAGCAGGGATCTAGCGGGGGGACTCCCTTCCTACAATGAGCAGTTCTTC. Full variable domain (rest looked up from reference TRBV2 and TRBJ2-1): EPEVTQTPSHQVTQMGQEVILRCVPISNHLYFYWYRQILGQKVEFLVSFYNNEISEKSEIFDDQFSVERPDGSNFTLKIRSTKLEDSAMYFCASRDLAGGLPSYNEQFFGPGTRLTVL.

This chain uses TRBV2 with TRBJ2-7, with 9 bases matching TRBD1. Germline V gene data show CDR1 as SNHLY and CDR2 as FYNNEI. The CDR3 has 12 amino acids. V was clipped by 8 bases and J by 5 bases; unmatched bases: 4. CDR3 DNA sequence: TGTGCCAGCGGGACAGGGTTCCACGAGCAGTACTTC. Encoded protein: CASGTGFHEQYF.

V usage is TRBV29-1 and J usage is TRBJ2-3; D is uncertain. The germline V and J ends were trimmed by 5 bases and 0 bases, with 9 bases remaining between them. The V gene's germline CDR1 is SQVTM and CDR2 ANQGSEA. The CDR3 contains 13 residues. This chain's CDR3 is CSVIQHSTDTQYF. The CDR3 nucleotides read TGCAGCGTTATACAGCATAGCACAGATACGCAGTATTTT.

This sequence joins TRBV5-1 and TRBJ2-3; 11 bases match TRBD2. The CDR3 spans 14 residues. Trimming removed 4 bases from V and 4 bases from J; junction bases left unmatched: 2. CDR1 SGHRS and CDR2 YFSETQ come from the germline V gene. The CDR3 here is CASSALAGADTQYF. CDR3 sequence (DNA): TGCGCCAGCAGCGCACTAGCGGGGGCAGATACGCAGTATTTT.

The chain is built from TRBV18 and TRBJ2-1; 10 bases map to TRBD2. Looked up from germline, CDR1 is KGHSH and CDR2 is LQKENI. J gave up 0 bases and V 5 bases, and 10 bases lay outside the gene matches. The CDR3 is 18 residues long. In DNA form, the CDR3 reads TGTGCCAGCTCATATCTAGCGGGGGTACTCAGCTCCTACAATGAGCAGTTCTTC. The encoded protein is CASSYLAGVLSSYNEQFF.

This sequence joins TRBV5-5 and TRBJ2-7; D not resolved. The germline gives CDR1 SGHKS, CDR2 YYEKEE (reference sequence). Trimming stripped 2 bases from V and 6 bases from J, with 9 bases between. The CDR3 has 12 amino acids. The CDR3 is CASSFQVGEQYF. As DNA, the CDR3 is TGTGCCAGCAGCTTCCAGGTTGGCGAGCAGTACTTC.

This clone was recorded a few times. This chain joins TRBV7-8 and TRBJ2-7; 10 bases are a match to TRBD2. The V and J ends lost 1 base and 0 bases, in that order; junction bases with no gene match: 9. The CDR3 extends over 18 amino acids. Germline loops: CDR1 SGHVS, CDR2 FQNEAQ. CDR3 nucleotide sequence: TGTGCCAGCAGCTTAGATTCTAGCGGGGGCCTCAGCTCCTACGAGCAGTACTTC. It specifies CASSLDSSGGLSSYEQYF.

The rearrangement joins TRBV6-5 to TRBJ2-5, with D possibly TRBD2 on 6 matching bases. Trimming removed 0 bases from V and 2 bases from J, with 10 bases in between. The CDR3 totals 15 residues. Germline V gene sequence: CDR1 MNHEY, CDR2 SVGAGI. The CDR3 sequence is CASSYSGGNQETQYF. The DNA of the CDR3 is TGTGCCAGCAGTTACTCTGGGGGGAATCAAGAGACCCAGTACTTC.

This clone has more than one count but fewer than ten. V and J are TRBV2 and TRBJ1-4, with a weak D call TRBD1 (5 bases). The germline gives CDR1 SNHLY, CDR2 FYNNEI. The CDR3 extends over 10 amino acids. V gave up 7 bases and J gave up 8 bases, with 5 bases separating them. The CDR3 DNA reads TGTGCCAGCACAGGGGAAAAACTGTTTTTT. Its protein product is CASTGEKLFF.

The chain combines TRBV28 with TRBJ1-1; D gene ambiguous. V was cut by 5 bases and J by 6 bases, with 16 bases left in between. Germline CDR1 and CDR2: MDHEN and SYDVKM. The CDR3 consists of 14 residues. The CDR3 region has the DNA TGTGCCAGCAGTGTACCCGACCCCCGGGCTGAAGCTTTCTTT. Amino acid sequence: CASSVPDPRAEAFF. Full variable domain (remainder filled in from reference TRBV28 and TRBJ1-1): DVKVTQSSRYLVKRTGEKVFLECVQDMDHENMFWYRQDPGLGLRLIYFSYDVKMKEKGDIPEGYSVSREKKERFSLILESASTNQTSMYLCASSVPDPRAEAFFGQGTRLTVV.

This sequence joins TRBV18 and TRBJ1-3; unclear D gene. CDR1 and CDR2 from the germline V gene are KGHSH and LQKENI. The CDR3 runs 15 residues. V lost 0 bases to trimming and J lost 1 base, with 7 bases between them. The CDR3 coding sequence is TGTGCCAGCTCACCACCGTGGAGTTCTGGAAACACCATATATTTT. This sequence encodes CASSPPWSSGNTIYF.

The rearrangement uses TRBV28 and TRBJ1-4; perhaps TRBD1 as D (5 bases). Germline assignment: CDR1 MDHEN and CDR2 SYDVKM. The CDR3 spans 14 residues. Trimming left V 2 bases short and J 10 bases short, with 14 bases between. CDR3 DNA: TGTGCCAGCAGTTTAGGGGGGGACCTGAGAAAACTGTTTTTT. Its protein product is CASSLGGDLRKLFF. Full variable domain (rest looked up from reference TRBV28 and TRBJ1-4): DVKVTQSSRYLVKRTGEKVFLECVQDMDHENMFWYRQDPGLGLRLIYFSYDVKMKEKGDIPEGYSVSREKKERFSLILESASTNQTSMYLCASSLGGDLRKLFFGSGTQLSVL.

The chain recombines TRBV7-9 with TRBJ1-2, with D tentatively TRBD1 (5 bases). Germline CDR1 reads SEHNR; CDR2 reads FQNEAQ (reference sequence). V was clipped by 1 base and J by 4 bases, with 13 bases between them. The CDR3 is made up of 15 amino acids. CDR3 nucleotide sequence: TGTGCCAGCAGCTTAGATTGGGGCGGCCTCTATGGCTACACCTTC. This gives the protein CASSLDWGGLYGYTF.

The chain uses TRBV2 and TRBJ2-2; 10 bases agree with TRBD1. Germline loops: CDR1 SNHLY, CDR2 FYNNEI. After removal of 4 bases from V and 6 bases from J, the junction contained 5 bases not matched to a gene. This CDR3 comprises 15 residues. The CDR3 reads CASSGGQGTAGELFF. DNA for the CDR3: TGTGCCAGCAGTGGGGGACAGGGGACGGCCGGGGAGCTGTTTTTT.

This clone was picked up one time. This chain connects TRBV10-3 to TRBJ2-5; 8 positions match TRBD1. Germline V gene data show CDR1 as ENHRY and CDR2 as SYGVKD. This CDR3 spans 16 amino acids. With 0 bases clipped from V and 5 bases from J, the junction kept 8 bases outside the gene matches. The CDR3 protein is CAISESTGVGWETQYF. The CDR3 DNA follows: TGTGCCATCAGTGAGTCGACAGGGGTCGGCTGGGAGACCCAGTACTTC.

The chain joins TRBV29-1 to TRBJ1-4; 7 bases match TRBD1. Trimming cost V 4 bases and J 4 bases; bases outside gene matches: 3. The CDR3 extends over 13 amino acids. The germline gives CDR1 SQVTM, CDR2 ANQGSEA. The CDR3 loop is CSVVGDSNEKLFF. The CDR3 nucleotides read TGCAGCGTTGTCGGGGACAGTAATGAAAAACTGTTTTTT.

The chain combines TRBV9 with TRBJ2-7; 11 bases fit TRBD2. The CDR3 spans 15 residues. Unmatched junction bases numbered 6, after V lost 3 bases and J lost 4 bases. CDR1 is SGDLS, CDR2 YYNGEE, per germline. DNA of the CDR3: TGTGCCAGCAGCGGCGCTAGCGGGGGGCCGTACGAGCAGTACTTC. Protein product: CASSGASGGPYEQYF.

Here the CDR3 reads CASSMTGTEQYF. As DNA, the CDR3 is TGTGCCAGCAGCATGACAGGGACCGAGCAGTACTTC. The chain has TRBV5-6 and TRBJ2-7, with 7 nucleotides matching TRBD1. The CDR3 loop spans 12 amino acids. Germline-derived CDR1 and CDR2 are SGHDT and YYEEEE. With V trimmed by 4 bases and J by 6 bases, 4 bases remained unmatched.

The rearrangement uses TRBV7-9 and TRBJ1-2, with D possibly matching TRBD1 (5 bases). The CDR3 extends over 13 amino acids. CDR1 and CDR2 from the germline V gene are SEHNR and FQNEAQ (reference sequence). Deletions cut 0 bases from V and 8 bases from J, with 10 bases between. CDR3 sequence: CASSLAGARGYTF. For the CDR3, the DNA is TGTGCCAGCAGCTTAGCTGGGGCGCGGGGCTACACCTTC.

The CDR3: CASKHGTSGNEQFF. The CDR3 DNA is TGTGCCAGCAAACACGGTACTAGCGGGAATGAGCAGTTCTTC. The V call is TRBV2, the J call TRBJ2-1; 9 nucleotides match TRBD2. Trimming cost V 7 bases and J 7 bases; bases outside gene matches: 8. Germline V lookup: CDR1 SNHLY, CDR2 FYNNEI. The CDR3 length is 14 residues. The full variable domain, with the rest looked up from reference TRBV2 and TRBJ2-1, is EPEVTQTPSHQVTQMGQEVILRCVPISNHLYFYWYRQILGQKVEFLVSFYNNEISEKSEIFDDQFSVERPDGSNFTLKIRSTKLEDSAMYFCASKHGTSGNEQFFGPGTRLTVL.